This entry is about one T cell receptor (beta chain). These data belong to a study of siplizumab effects on memory and regulatory T cells. Germline assignment: CDR1 WSHSY and CDR2 SAAADI. Trimming removed 5 bases at V and 0 bases at J, with 8 bases between. The CDR3 contains 13 residues. TCRdb's copy holds only in-frame clones and misses some; the assay was immunoSEQ multiplex PCR. This sample yields tens of thousands of clones, of which 85% to 95% are seen a single time; around 18% belongs to the top ten. The chain carries TRBV10-2 and TRBJ2-7; D gene unclear. The clonotype originates from a human donor in good health. Sequenced input: CD8+ T cells sorted from blood. The CDR3 protein is CASSLQHSYEQYF. CDR3 DNA: TGCGCCAGCAGTCTACAGCACTCCTACGAGCAGTACTTC.